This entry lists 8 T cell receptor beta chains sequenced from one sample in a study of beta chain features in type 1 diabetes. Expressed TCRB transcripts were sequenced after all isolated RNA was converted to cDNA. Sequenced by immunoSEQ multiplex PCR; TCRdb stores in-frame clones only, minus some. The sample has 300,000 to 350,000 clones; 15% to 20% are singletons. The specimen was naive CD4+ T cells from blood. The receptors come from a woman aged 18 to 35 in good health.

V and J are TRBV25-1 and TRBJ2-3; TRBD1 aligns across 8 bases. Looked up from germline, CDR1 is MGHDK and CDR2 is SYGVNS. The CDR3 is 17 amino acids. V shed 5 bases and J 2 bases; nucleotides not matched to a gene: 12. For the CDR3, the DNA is TGTGCCAGCAGTCCCCCGACCGGACAGGGTAACACAGATACGCAGTATTTT. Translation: CASSPPTGQGNTDTQYF.

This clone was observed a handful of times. The CDR3 loop is CASSSPQGNYGYTF. In DNA form, the CDR3 reads TGTGCCAGCAGCTCTCCTCAGGGTAACTATGGCTACACCTTC. This chain links TRBV5-4 with TRBJ1-2; perhaps TRBD1 as D (5 bases). CDR3 length equals 14 residues. CDR1 is SGHNT, CDR2 YYREEE, per germline (reference sequence). V dropped 3 bases and J dropped 1 base, with 10 bases sitting between them.

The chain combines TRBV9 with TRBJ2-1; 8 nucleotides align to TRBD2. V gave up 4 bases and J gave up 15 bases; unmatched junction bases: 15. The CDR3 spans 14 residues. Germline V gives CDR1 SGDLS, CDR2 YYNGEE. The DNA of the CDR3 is TGTGCCAGCAGCCCCGGAGGGGTCCGGGAGGGCCGGTTCTTC. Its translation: CASSPGGVREGRFF.

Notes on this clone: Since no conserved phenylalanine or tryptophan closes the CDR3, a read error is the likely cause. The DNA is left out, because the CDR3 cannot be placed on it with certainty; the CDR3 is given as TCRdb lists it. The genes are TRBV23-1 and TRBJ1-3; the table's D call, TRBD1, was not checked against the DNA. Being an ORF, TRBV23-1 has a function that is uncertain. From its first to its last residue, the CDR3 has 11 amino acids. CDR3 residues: CASSQSRTRRE.

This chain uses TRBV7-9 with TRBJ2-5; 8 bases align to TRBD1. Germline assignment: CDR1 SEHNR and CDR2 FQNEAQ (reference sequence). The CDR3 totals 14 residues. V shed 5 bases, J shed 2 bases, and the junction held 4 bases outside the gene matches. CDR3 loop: CASSSTGGQETQYF. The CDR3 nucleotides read TGTGCCAGCAGCAGTACAGGGGGTCAAGAGACCCAGTACTTC.

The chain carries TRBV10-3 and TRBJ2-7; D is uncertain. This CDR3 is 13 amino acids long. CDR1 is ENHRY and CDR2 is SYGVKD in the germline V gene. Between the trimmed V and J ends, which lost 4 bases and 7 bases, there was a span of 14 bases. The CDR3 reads CAISVSSEMEQYF. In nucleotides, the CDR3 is TGTGCCATCAGTGTGTCTAGTGAAATGGAGCAGTACTTC.

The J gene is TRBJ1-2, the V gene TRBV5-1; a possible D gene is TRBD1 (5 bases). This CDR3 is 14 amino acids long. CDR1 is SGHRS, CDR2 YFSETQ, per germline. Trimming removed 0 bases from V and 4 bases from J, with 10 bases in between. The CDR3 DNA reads TGCGCCAGCAGCTTGGGACAGAGTGCCTATGGCTACACCTTC. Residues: CASSLGQSAYGYTF.

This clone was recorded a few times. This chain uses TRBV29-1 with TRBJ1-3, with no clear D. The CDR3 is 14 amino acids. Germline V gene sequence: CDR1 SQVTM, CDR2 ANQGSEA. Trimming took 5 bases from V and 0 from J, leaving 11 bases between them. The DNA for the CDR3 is TGCAGCGTTAATGACGGGAACTCTGGAAACACCATATATTTT. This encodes CSVNDGNSGNTIYF.